The 28 T cell receptor beta chains listed next were all sequenced from one sample in a study of Ad26.COV2.S vaccination and SARS-CoV-2 variants. Stated treatment: around 19 received Ad26.COV2.S at low or high dose, single or two shots; several received placebo; per-sample allocation not given. Day 63 after the first injection of vaccine or placebo was the sampling time. Libraries were prepared by immunoSEQ multiplex PCR; TCRdb keeps only in-frame clonotypes and omits some of them. Seen here are some 410,000 clones, 92% observed once, and the top ten hold roughly 1.7%. Specimen: peripheral blood, collected in a trial of Ad26.COV2.S vaccine versus placebo. The receptor set was obtained from a person aged 18-60 years who received the Ad26.COV2.S COVID-19 vaccine or a placebo.

The chain links TRBV4-1 to TRBJ1-4; 7 bases fit TRBD1. The V and J ends lost 0 bases and 10 bases, in that order; junction bases with no gene match: 5. CDR1 is MGHRA and CDR2 is YSYEKL in the germline V gene. CDR3 length equals 14 residues. CDR3 in DNA: TGCGCCAGCAGCCAAGAGGACAGGAGTGGAAAACTGTTTTTT. Protein: CASSQEDRSGKLFF.

The rearrangement uses TRBV7-8 and TRBJ1-5, with D uncertain. The germline V gene has CDR1 SGHVS and CDR2 FQNEAQ. V shed 2 bases and J shed 7 bases, with 6 bases lying between them. This CDR3 is built from 12 residues. The CDR3, as DNA: TGTGCCAGCAGCTTACAACAGCAGCCCCAGCATTTT. It yields the protein CASSLQQQPQHF.

J is TRBJ1-5 and V is TRBV28, with D perhaps TRBD1 (6 bases). The CDR3 sequence is 15 residues long. CDR1 and CDR2 (germline): MDHEN, SYDVKM. V was pared by 3 bases and J by 3 bases, with 12 bases between. CDR3: CASSFRGTNNQPQHF. CDR3 coding DNA: TGTGCCAGCAGTTTTCGTGGGACAAACAATCAGCCCCAGCATTTT.

The CDR3 protein is CASSRRTGAPNQPQHF. The CDR3 DNA reads TGTGCCAGCAGCCGTCGGACAGGGGCCCCCAATCAGCCCCAGCATTTT. This chain links TRBV2 with TRBJ1-5, with TRBD1 matching over 9 bases. The germline V gene has CDR1 SNHLY and CDR2 FYNNEI. The CDR3 spans 16 residues. The V gene end was trimmed by 6 bases and the J gene end by 3 bases; junction bases not matched to a gene: 9.

This clone was observed a single time. The chain uses TRBV7-2 and TRBJ2-3; 9 bases map to TRBD2. CDR3 length equals 16 residues. Germline CDR1 is SGHTA and CDR2 is FQGNSA. V dropped 5 bases and J dropped 3; count of bases not matched to a gene: 9. The CDR3 nucleotides are TGTGCCAGCAGCCGGACCGGTAGCGGGGGTACAGATACGCAGTATTTT. Amino acids: CASSRTGSGGTDTQYF.

The rearrangement uses TRBV5-4 and TRBJ2-7; TRBD2 might be the D (5 bases). The CDR3 is 14 amino acids. Trimming stripped 4 bases from V and 5 bases from J, with 16 bases between. Looked up from germline, CDR1 is SGHNT and CDR2 is YYREEE (reference sequence). CDR3 in amino acids: CASSPGGHGDEQYF. The CDR3 DNA sequence: TGTGCCAGCAGCCCGGGCGGTCACGGGGACGAGCAGTACTTC.

The V gene is TRBV6-1, the J gene TRBJ1-3, with D perhaps matching TRBD1 (5 bases). CDR1 and CDR2 from the germline V gene are MNHNS and SASEGT. The CDR3 extends over 16 amino acids. V dropped 4 bases and J dropped 0 bases, with 13 bases sitting between them. The CDR3: CASSVRLDSSGNTIYF. CDR3 DNA: TGTGCCAGCAGTGTGAGGCTTGACAGCTCTGGAAACACCATATATTTT.

This chain links TRBV12-3 or TRBV12-4 with TRBJ2-7; D might be TRBD1 (6 bases). Between the trimmed V and J ends, which lost 2 bases and 7 bases, there was a span of 12 bases. This CDR3 region has 13 residues. The CDR3 DNA reads TGTGCCAGCAGTTTACCCGACAGGCCGGAGCAGTACTTC. It specifies CASSLPDRPEQYF.

The rearrangement joins TRBV18 to TRBJ1-2; D is uncertain. The germline gives CDR1 KGHSH, CDR2 LQKENI. The CDR3 is 13 residues long. Trimming pared 2 bases from V and 5 bases from J, leaving 9 bases between. DNA for the CDR3: TGTGCCAGCTCACCAGAGGGATGGTATGGCTACACCTTC. Translating gives CASSPEGWYGYTF.

V gene TRBV29-1 combines with J gene TRBJ1-1; 8 positions agree with TRBD1. Germline values: CDR1 SQVTM, CDR2 ANQGSEA. V shed 7 bases and J 1 base; nucleotides not matched to a gene: 8. There are 14 residues in the CDR3. CDR3 protein: CSGVRDRPNTEAFF. CDR3 sequence (DNA): TGCAGCGGTGTCCGGGACAGGCCGAACACTGAAGCTTTCTTT.

Here the CDR3 reads CASSPRFSEQYF. The CDR3 DNA sequence: TGTGCCAGCAGCCCGCGGTTTTCCGAGCAGTACTTC. The chain is built from TRBV5-6 and TRBJ2-7; no reliable D call. This CDR3 is 12 amino acids long. Germline CDR1 SGHDT, CDR2 YYEEEE. Trimming pared 4 bases from V and 6 bases from J, leaving 11 bases between.

This clone was counted between two and nine times. The rearrangement joins TRBV7-9 to TRBJ1-2, with D possibly matching TRBD1 (5 bases). The CDR3 contains 16 residues. Per germline, CDR1 SEHNR and CDR2 FQNEAQ (reference sequence). V gave up 5 bases and J gave up 5 bases, with 21 bases separating them. This CDR3 is CASSRHDTGQGYGYTF. The CDR3, as DNA: TGTGCCAGCAGCCGACACGATACGGGGCAGGGATATGGCTACACCTTC.

This clone showed up just once. The V call is TRBV4-1, the J call TRBJ1-5; D unclear. Trimming stripped 5 bases from V and 0 bases from J, with 11 bases between. The CDR3 spans 15 residues. Germline V lookup: CDR1 MGHRA, CDR2 YSYEKL. The CDR3 bases are TGCGCCAGCAGCTGGGTGGATAATAGCAATCAGCCCCAGCATTTT. It encodes CASSWVDNSNQPQHF.

The chain employs TRBV20-1 and TRBJ1-2; no reliable D call. The V gene's germline CDR1 is DFQATT and CDR2 SNEGSKA (reference sequence). The CDR3 consists of 11 residues. V was cut by 6 bases and J by 2 bases, with 7 bases left in between. CDR3 in DNA: TGCAGTGCGCTCTGGAACTATGGCTACACCTTC. This encodes CSALWNYGYTF.

The chain is built from TRBV19 and TRBJ2-6; weak D call: TRBD1 (5 bases). Germline V CDR1 and CDR2: LNHDA, SQIVND (reference sequence). The CDR3 has 13 residues. Trimming shortened V by 11 bases and J by 4 bases, and 12 bases separated the two germline ends. CDR3 loop: CAGRAAGANVLTF. The CDR3 nucleotides are TGTGCCGGCAGGGCGGCGGGGGCCAACGTCCTGACTTTC.

This chain links TRBV11-2 with TRBJ2-7; D gene ambiguous. From germline, CDR1 is SGHAT and CDR2 FQNNGV. This CDR3 comprises 11 residues. V was cut by 8 bases and J by 4 bases, with 9 bases left in between. The CDR3 DNA reads as TGTGCCAGCGAAGGGCCTTACGAGCAGTACTTC. Amino acid sequence: CASEGPYEQYF.

For the CDR3, the DNA is TGTGCCAGCAGTGAAGGATCGGTCGGCAATCAGCCCCAGCATTTT. This encodes CASSEGSVGNQPQHF. The genes are TRBV2 and TRBJ1-5; D unresolved. V was cut by 1 base and J by 2 bases, with 9 bases left in between. This CDR3 is built from 15 residues. Looked up from germline, CDR1 is SNHLY and CDR2 is FYNNEI. Complete variable domain (other parts from reference TRBV2 and TRBJ1-5): EPEVTQTPSHQVTQMGQEVILRCVPISNHLYFYWYRQILGQKVEFLVSFYNNEISEKSEIFDDQFSVERPDGSNFTLKIRSTKLEDSAMYFCASSEGSVGNQPQHFGDGTRLSIL.

The genes are TRBV6-6 and TRBJ2-3; no definite D call. The CDR3 consists of 15 residues. Germline V gives CDR1 MNHNY, CDR2 SVGAGI (reference sequence). Trimming shortened V by 5 bases and J by 4 bases, and 16 bases separated the two germline ends. The CDR3 loop is CASSAAYLSSDTQYF. The CDR3 DNA reads TGTGCCAGCAGTGCGGCATACTTATCTTCAGATACGCAGTATTTT.

This clone has only one observation. The CDR3 DNA reads TGCGCCAGCAGCCAAGTCCCGGGACAGGTATTGAATGGCTACACCTTC. Amino acids: CASSQVPGQVLNGYTF. The gene calls are TRBV4-1 and TRBJ1-2; the match to TRBD1 covers 8 bases. CDR3 size: 16 residues. The V and J ends lost 1 base and 6 bases, in that order; junction bases with no gene match: 10. From germline, CDR1 is MGHRA and CDR2 YSYEKL.

This clone is a singleton in its sample. The chain links TRBV6-5 to TRBJ2-7; weak D call: TRBD1 (6 bases). In germline, CDR1 is MNHEY, CDR2 SVGAGI. V was pared by 2 bases and J by 1 base, with 9 bases between. CDR3 size: 14 residues. CDR3 protein: CASSYGDRSYEQYF. The DNA for the CDR3 is TGTGCCAGCAGTTACGGTGACAGGTCCTACGAGCAGTACTTC.

J is TRBJ2-7 and V is TRBV7-9, with 7 bases that match TRBD1. CDR1 is SEHNR, CDR2 FQNEAQ, per germline (reference sequence). Unmatched junction bases numbered 5, after V lost 1 base and J lost 2 bases. The CDR3 sequence is 15 residues long. The DNA for the CDR3 is TGTGCCAGCAGCTTAGGACCGGGACAGCCCTACGAGCAGTACTTC. Protein sequence: CASSLGPGQPYEQYF.

The rearrangement uses TRBV4-3 and TRBJ1-6; unclear D gene. The CDR3 is 14 residues long. Trimming shortened V by 1 base and J by 5 bases, and 6 bases separated the two germline ends. Per the germline V gene, CDR1 is LGHNA and CDR2 is YSLEER. CDR3 nucleotides: TGCGCCAGCAGCCAAGGGTACGATAATTCACCCCTCCACTTT. It is translated as CASSQGYDNSPLHF.

This chain connects TRBV27 to TRBJ1-1, with D perhaps matching TRBD1 (6 bases). V shed 2 bases and J shed 3 bases, with 13 bases lying between them. The CDR3 length is 15 residues. Germline assignment: CDR1 MNHEY and CDR2 SMNVEV (reference sequence). This CDR3 reads CASSLRGGGYTEAFF. The DNA of the CDR3 is TGTGCCAGCAGTTTAAGGGGGGGTGGGTACACTGAAGCTTTCTTT.

The gene calls are TRBV30 and TRBJ2-4; D possibly uses TRBD1 or TRBD2 (6 bases each). The V gene lost 1 base and the J gene lost 1 base, with 8 bases spanning the gap. Germline lookup yields CDR1 GTSNPN and CDR2 SVGIG (reference sequence). This CDR3 spans 14 amino acids. The CDR3 region is CAWSEGGAKNIQYF. CDR3 in DNA: TGTGCCTGGAGTGAGGGGGGTGCCAAAAACATTCAGTACTTC. Based on the CDR3 plus reference TRBV30 and TRBJ2-4, the full variable domain is SQTIHQWPATLVQPVGSPLSLECTVEGTSNPNLYWYRQAAGRGLQLLFYSVGIGQISSEVPQNLSASRPQDRQFILSSKKLLLSDSGFYLCAWSEGGAKNIQYFGAGTRLSVL.

The V and J genes are TRBV5-1 and TRBJ1-1, with no clear D. In germline, CDR1 is SGHRS, CDR2 YFSETQ. This CDR3 contains 14 residues. V dropped 0 bases and J dropped 3 bases, with 9 bases sitting between them. The CDR3 DNA sequence: TGCGCCAGCAGCTTGGCAGGCCCCTACACTGAAGCTTTCTTT. Amino acid sequence: CASSLAGPYTEAFF.

The J gene is TRBJ2-7, the V gene TRBV7-9; a possible D gene is TRBD2 (6 bases). Germline V gene lookup returns CDR1 SEHNR and CDR2 FQNEAQ (reference sequence). Trimming took off 3 bases at V and 11 bases at J, with 11 bases between the two ends. This CDR3 region has 11 residues. DNA for the CDR3: TGTGCCAGCAGCTTTGGCGGGGAGAAGTACTTC. This encodes CASSFGGEKYF.

In the case of this clone: A clone one base away is much larger, so this may be a read error. This rearrangement joins TRBV27 to TRBJ1-1; D remains unclear. V dropped 2 bases and J dropped 1 base, with 5 bases sitting between them. The CDR3 has 13 amino acids. Per germline, CDR1 MNHEY and CDR2 SMNVEV (reference sequence). The CDR3 bases are TGTGCCAGCAGTTTAGGGGAGAACACTGAAGCTTTCTTT. It specifies CASSLGENTEAFF.

The J gene is TRBJ2-3, the V gene TRBV9, with D perhaps TRBD2 (6 bases). Germline V gives CDR1 SGDLS, CDR2 YYNGEE. The CDR3 covers 17 residues. Trimming left V 4 bases short and J 0 bases short, with 18 bases between. The CDR3 sequence is CASSPPGGEFSTDTQYF. CDR3 in DNA: TGTGCCAGCAGCCCCCCGGGCGGGGAGTTTAGCACAGATACGCAGTATTTT.